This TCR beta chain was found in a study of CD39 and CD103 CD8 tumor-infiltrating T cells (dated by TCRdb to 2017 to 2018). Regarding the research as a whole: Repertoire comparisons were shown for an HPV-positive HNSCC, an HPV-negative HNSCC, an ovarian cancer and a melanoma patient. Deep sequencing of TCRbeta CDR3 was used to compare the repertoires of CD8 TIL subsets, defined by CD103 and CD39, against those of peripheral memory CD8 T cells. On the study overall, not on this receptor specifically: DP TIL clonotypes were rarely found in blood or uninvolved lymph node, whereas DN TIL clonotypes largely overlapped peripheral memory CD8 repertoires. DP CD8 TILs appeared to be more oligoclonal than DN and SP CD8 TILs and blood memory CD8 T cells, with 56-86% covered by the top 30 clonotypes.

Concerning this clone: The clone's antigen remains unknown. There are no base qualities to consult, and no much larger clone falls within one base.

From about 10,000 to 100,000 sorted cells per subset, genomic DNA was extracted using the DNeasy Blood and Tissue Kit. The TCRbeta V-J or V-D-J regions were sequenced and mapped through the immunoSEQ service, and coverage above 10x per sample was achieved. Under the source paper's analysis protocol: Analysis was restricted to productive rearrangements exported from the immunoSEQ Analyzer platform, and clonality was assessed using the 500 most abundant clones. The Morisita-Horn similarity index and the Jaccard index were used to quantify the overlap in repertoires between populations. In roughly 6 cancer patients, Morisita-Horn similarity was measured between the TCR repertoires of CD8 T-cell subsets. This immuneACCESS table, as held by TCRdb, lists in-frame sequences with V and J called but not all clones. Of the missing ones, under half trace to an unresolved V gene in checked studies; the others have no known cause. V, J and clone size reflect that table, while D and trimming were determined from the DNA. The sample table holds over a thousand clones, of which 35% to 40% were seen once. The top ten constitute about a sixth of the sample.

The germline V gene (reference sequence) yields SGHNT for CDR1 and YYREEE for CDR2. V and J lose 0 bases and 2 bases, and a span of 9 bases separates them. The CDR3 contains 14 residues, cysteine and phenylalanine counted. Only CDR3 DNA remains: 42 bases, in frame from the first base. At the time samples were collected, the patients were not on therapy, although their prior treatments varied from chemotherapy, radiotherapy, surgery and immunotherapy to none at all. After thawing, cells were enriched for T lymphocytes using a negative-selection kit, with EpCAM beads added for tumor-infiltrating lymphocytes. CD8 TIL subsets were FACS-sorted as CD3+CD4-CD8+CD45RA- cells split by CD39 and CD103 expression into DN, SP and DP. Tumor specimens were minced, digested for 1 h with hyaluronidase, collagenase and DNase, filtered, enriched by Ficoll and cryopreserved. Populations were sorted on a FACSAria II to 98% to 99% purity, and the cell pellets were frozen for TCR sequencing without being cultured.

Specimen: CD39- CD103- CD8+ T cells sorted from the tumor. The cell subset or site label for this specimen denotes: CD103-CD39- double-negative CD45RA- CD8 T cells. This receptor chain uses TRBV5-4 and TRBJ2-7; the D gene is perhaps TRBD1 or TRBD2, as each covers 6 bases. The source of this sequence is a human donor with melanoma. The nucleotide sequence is TGTGCCAGCAGCTTGGGGGGGGACACCTACGAGCAGTACTTC. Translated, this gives CASSLGGDTYEQYF.